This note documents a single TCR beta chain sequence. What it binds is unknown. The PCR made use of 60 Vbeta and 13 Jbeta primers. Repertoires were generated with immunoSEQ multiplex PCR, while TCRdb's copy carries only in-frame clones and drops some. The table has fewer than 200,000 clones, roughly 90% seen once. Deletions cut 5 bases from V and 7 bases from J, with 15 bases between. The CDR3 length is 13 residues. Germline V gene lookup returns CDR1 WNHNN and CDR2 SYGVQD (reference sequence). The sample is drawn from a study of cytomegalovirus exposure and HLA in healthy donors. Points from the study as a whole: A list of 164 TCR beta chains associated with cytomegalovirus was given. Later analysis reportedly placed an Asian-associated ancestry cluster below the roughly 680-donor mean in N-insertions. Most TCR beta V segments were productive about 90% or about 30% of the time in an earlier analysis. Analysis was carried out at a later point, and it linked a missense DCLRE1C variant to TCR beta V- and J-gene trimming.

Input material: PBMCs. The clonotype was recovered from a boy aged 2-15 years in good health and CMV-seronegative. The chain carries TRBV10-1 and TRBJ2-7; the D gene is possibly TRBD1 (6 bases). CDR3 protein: CASSPRDIKEQYF. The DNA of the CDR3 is TGCGCCAGCAGTCCCCGGGACATTAAGGAGCAGTACTTC.